Below are 32 T cell receptor beta chains sequenced from a single sample in a study of blood T cell repertoires in COVID-19. Data came from immunoSEQ multiplex PCR; TCRdb stores just in-frame clones and leaves some out. The data hold over 150,000 clones, with around 85% observed a single time. Sequencing was carried out using peripheral blood. The receptors shown here come from a woman between 55 and 75 years old with acute or convalescent COVID-19.

J is TRBJ1-2 and V is TRBV7-5; no DNA check was done on the table's D call, TRBD1. TRBV7-5 is tagged as a pseudogene. The CDR3 length is 15 residues. CDR3 coding DNA: TGTGCCAGACCGACCGGATGCCAGGAATCTCATGGCTACACCTTC. Translation: CARPTGCQESHGYTF.

V is TRBV2 and J is TRBJ2-1; 10 positions match TRBD1. The CDR3 loop spans 15 amino acids. Germline values: CDR1 SNHLY, CDR2 FYNNEI. V trimming: 6 bases; J trimming: 6 bases; junction bases outside the gene matches: 8. CDR3 sequence (DNA): TGTGCCAGCAGGGAGACAGGGGGCATAGGCAATGAGCAGTTCTTC. Residues: CASRETGGIGNEQFF.

The gene calls are TRBV7-9 and TRBJ2-3, with TRBD2 matching 8 bases. The V gene end was trimmed by 5 bases and the J gene end by 3 bases; junction bases not matched to a gene: 4. The CDR3 contains 14 residues. Germline lookup yields CDR1 SEHNR and CDR2 FQNEAQ (reference sequence). CDR3 DNA: TGTGCCAGCAGCCCCCGGGGGGGTACAGATACGCAGTATTTT. Amino acids: CASSPRGGTDTQYF.

V usage is TRBV5-8 and J usage is TRBJ2-7; a possible D gene is TRBD1 (6 bases). The CDR3 length is 15 residues. Trimming left V 4 bases short and J 2 bases short, with 16 bases between. The V gene's germline CDR1 is SGHTS and CDR2 YDEGEE. The CDR3 bases are TGTGCCAGCAGCGCCTCCCGTACAGGGACCTACGAGCAGTACGTC. This translates into CASSASRTGTYEQYV.

This clone was counted once. The V and J genes are TRBV5-4 and TRBJ1-1; 8 nucleotides match TRBD1. This CDR3 region has 15 residues. The ends lost 0 bases at V and 6 bases at J; junction bases unmatched: 7. Germline V gene lookup returns CDR1 SGHNT and CDR2 YYREEE (reference sequence). The CDR3 here is CASSLGGQAGAEAFF. CDR3 DNA sequence: TGTGCCAGCAGCTTGGGGGGACAGGCCGGGGCTGAAGCTTTCTTT.

Only a few counts were recorded for this clone. The chain couples TRBV3-1 (or the pseudogene TRBV3-2) to TRBJ2-3; 7 bases match TRBD2. The CDR3 is 17 residues long. Losses at the gene ends were 0 bases for V and 0 bases for J; bases not matched to a gene: 6. The V gene's germline CDR1 is LGHDT and CDR2 YNNKEL (reference sequence). The DNA of the CDR3 is TGTGCCAGCAGCCAAGATCTTAGTAGCGGGAGCACAGATACGCAGTATTTT. Its translation: CASSQDLSSGSTDTQYF.

The DNA of the CDR3 is TGTGCCAGCAGTTCCGGTAGCGGTCTGGGAGAGACCCAGTACTTC. Translation: CASSSGSGLGETQYF. This chain uses TRBV27 with TRBJ2-5; D possibly corresponds to TRBD2 (6 bases). Germline V gene data show CDR1 as MNHEY and CDR2 as SMNVEV (reference sequence). The CDR3 runs 15 residues. V shed 4 bases and J shed 4 bases, with 16 bases lying between them.

The CDR3 region has the DNA TGTGCCACAGCAGGGACTGGGGACATTCAGTACTTC. It is translated as CATAGTGDIQYF. V and J are TRBV10-3 and TRBJ2-4; a weak D match, TRBD2 (6 bases). The germline V gene encodes CDR1 ENHRY and CDR2 SYGVKD. The V end lost 10 bases, the J end lost 8 bases, and 15 bases lay between the germline ends. The CDR3 runs 12 residues.

The gene calls are TRBV11-2 and TRBJ1-3; no clear D gene. The germline gives CDR1 SGHAT, CDR2 FQNNGV. Trimming pared 1 base from V and 0 bases from J, leaving 4 bases between. The length of the CDR3 is 14 residues. CDR3 amino acids: CASSLVISGNTIYF. The DNA of the CDR3 is TGTGCCAGCAGCTTAGTTATCTCTGGAAACACCATATATTTT.

V gene TRBV19 combines with J gene TRBJ2-1; weak D call: TRBD2 (7 bases). The CDR3 consists of 17 residues. Per germline, CDR1 LNHDA and CDR2 SQIVND (reference sequence). Trimming shortened V by 9 bases and J by 3 bases, and 24 bases separated the two germline ends. The CDR3 sequence: CASSVEGGDIIYNEQFF. CDR3 in DNA: TGTGCCAGCAGTGTGGAGGGGGGGGACATTATCTACAATGAGCAGTTCTTC.

The chain combines TRBV15 with TRBJ2-3, with D tentatively TRBD2 (5 bases). The V end lost 0 bases, the J end lost 1 base, and 8 bases lay between the germline ends. This CDR3 is 15 amino acids long. The V gene's germline CDR1 is LNHNV and CDR2 YYDKDF (reference sequence). CDR3: CATSRDRGRTDTQYF. In DNA, the CDR3 is TGTGCCACCAGCAGAGATAGAGGGCGCACAGATACGCAGTATTTT. Complete variable domain (other parts from reference TRBV15 and TRBJ2-3): DAMVIQNPRYQVTQFGKPVTLSCSQTLNHNVMYWYQQKSSQAPKLLFHYYDKDFNNEADTPDNFQSRRPNTSFCFLDIRSPGLGDTAMYLCATSRDRGRTDTQYFGPGTRLTVL.

The chain uses TRBV19 and TRBJ1-5; D gene ambiguous. Germline V gene lookup returns CDR1 LNHDA and CDR2 SQIVND (reference sequence). The CDR3 covers 16 residues. Trimming took 3 bases from V and 0 from J, leaving 12 bases between them. CDR3 sequence: CASSIGPVNSNQPQHF. Here the CDR3 DNA reads TGTGCCAGTAGTATTGGGCCAGTTAATAGCAATCAGCCCCAGCATTTT.

The gene calls are TRBV5-1 and TRBJ2-1, with a tentative D call TRBD2 (5 bases). The ends were cut back, 2 bases at V and 5 bases at J, with 8 bases in the middle. The CDR3 covers 13 residues. Germline V CDR1 and CDR2: SGHRS, YFSETQ. The CDR3 DNA follows: TGCGCCAGCAGCTTCCGGGGAGACAATGAGCAGTTCTTC. It translates to CASSFRGDNEQFF.

This clone was seen once. The chain joins TRBV29-1 to TRBJ2-1, with 8 bases that match TRBD1. Germline loops: CDR1 SQVTM, CDR2 ANQGSEA. After removal of 2 bases from V and 9 bases from J, the junction contained 6 bases not matched to a gene. There are 13 residues in the CDR3. Here the CDR3 reads CSVESTGGTEQFF. CDR3 coding DNA: TGCAGCGTTGAAAGTACAGGGGGAACTGAGCAGTTCTTC.

The chain uses TRBV11-2 and TRBJ2-1; D might be TRBD2 (5 bases). The germline V and J ends were trimmed by 3 bases and 8 bases, with 11 bases remaining between them. Per germline, CDR1 SGHAT and CDR2 FQNNGV. The CDR3 consists of 13 residues. This CDR3 is CASSLAGADEQFF. CDR3 coding DNA: TGTGCCAGCAGCTTGGCGGGTGCGGATGAGCAGTTCTTC.

The chain carries TRBV7-3 and TRBJ1-5; no firm D call. The CDR3 spans 13 residues. V lost 4 bases and J 6 bases, leaving 10 bases between the germline ends. The germline V gene has CDR1 SGHTA and CDR2 FQGTGA. The CDR3 loop reads CASSSSSGQPQHF. The CDR3, as DNA: TGTGCCAGCAGCTCGTCTTCGGGTCAGCCCCAGCATTTT.

The chain links TRBV2 to TRBJ1-6, with D tentatively TRBD1 (5 bases). The CDR3 has 16 amino acids. V dropped 7 bases and J dropped 2 bases, with 15 bases sitting between them. CDR1 is SNHLY, CDR2 FYNNEI, per germline. The CDR3 spells CASTLRSGPYNSPLHF. In nucleotides, the CDR3 is TGTGCCAGCACCTTAAGGTCAGGGCCCTATAATTCACCCCTCCACTTT.

The genes are TRBV27 and TRBJ2-3; a weak D match, TRBD1 (5 bases). The CDR3 covers 15 residues. The V end was cut by 0 bases, the J end by 2 bases, with 9 bases between. CDR1 MNHEY and CDR2 SMNVEV come from the germline V gene (reference sequence). This CDR3 is CASSLSRAPTDTQYF. CDR3 DNA sequence: TGTGCCAGCAGTTTATCCAGGGCCCCCACAGATACGCAGTATTTT.

The rearrangement joins TRBV30 to TRBJ1-2; 11 bases map to TRBD1. Germline V gene lookup returns CDR1 GTSNPN and CDR2 SVGIG (reference sequence). There are 13 residues in the CDR3. The trim removed 4 bases at V and 4 bases at J, leaving 2 bases unmatched. The CDR3 region has the DNA TGTGCCTGGACCGGGACAGGGGGCTATGGCTACACCTTC. This translates into CAWTGTGGYGYTF. The full variable domain, completed using reference TRBV30 and TRBJ1-2, is SQTIHQWPATLVQPVGSPLSLECTVEGTSNPNLYWYRQAAGRGLQLLFYSVGIGQISSEVPQNLSASRPQDRQFILSSKKLLLSDSGFYLCAWTGTGGYGYTFGSGTRLTVV.

This clone was observed a few times. The chain links TRBV4-1 to TRBJ2-1, with 10 bases aligning to TRBD2. The trim removed 2 bases at V and 4 bases at J, leaving 11 bases unmatched. Germline assignment: CDR1 MGHRA and CDR2 YSYEKL. This CDR3 is 18 amino acids long. The CDR3 loop reads CASSQSSGGAPTYNEQFF. The CDR3, as DNA: TGCGCCAGCAGCCAATCTAGCGGGGGAGCCCCCACATACAATGAGCAGTTCTTC.

The chain links TRBV21-1 to TRBJ1-5. TRBV21-1 is termed a pseudogene. CDR3 length equals 15 residues. CDR3 in amino acids: CASSRGLYSNQPQHF. CDR3 sequence (DNA): TGTGCCAGCAGCCGAGGACTTTATAGCAATCAGCCCCAGCATTTT.

In DNA, the CDR3 is TGTGCCAGCTCACCAAAACAGGGGAAGTCCTACGAGCAGTACTTC. Protein sequence: CASSPKQGKSYEQYF. The genes are TRBV18 and TRBJ2-7; 7 bases are a match to TRBD1. CDR3 length: 15 amino acids. The trim removed 2 bases at V and 1 base at J, leaving 5 bases unmatched. In germline, CDR1 is KGHSH, CDR2 LQKENI.

This clone has a handful of counts. This chain connects TRBV11-3 to TRBJ1-5; tentative D call: TRBD1 (6 bases). The CDR3 covers 15 residues. The V gene's germline CDR1 is SGHNT and CDR2 YENEEA. The V end was cut by 5 bases, the J end by 11 bases, with 22 bases between. The CDR3 sequence: CASSTQGLQGRAQHF. The CDR3 DNA is TGTGCCAGCAGCACACAAGGTTTACAGGGTCGGGCCCAGCATTTT.

This clone was observed a few times. The chain is built from TRBV4-2 and TRBJ2-7, with 8 bases lining up with TRBD2. This CDR3 has 15 amino acids. Germline V lookup: CDR1 LGHNA, CDR2 YNFKEQ. Unmatched junction bases numbered 3, after V lost 2 bases and J lost 0 bases. CDR3 DNA sequence: TGTGCCAGCAGCCAAACTAGCGGAAGCTCCTACGAGCAGTACTTC. Protein: CASSQTSGSSYEQYF.

The chain links TRBV5-1 to TRBJ1-5; no clear D. The germline CDR1 and CDR2 sequences are SGHRS and YFSETQ. The CDR3 is 16 amino acids. V was trimmed by 0 bases and J by 0 bases, leaving 10 bases between them. The CDR3 DNA reads TGCGCCAGCAGCTTGGGGAGCGGGGATAGCAATCAGCCCCAGCATTTT. Its translation is CASSLGSGDSNQPQHF.

The chain carries TRBV7-9 and TRBJ1-2; 7 nucleotides line up with TRBD1. The germline gives CDR1 SEHNR, CDR2 FQNEAQ (reference sequence). V lost 8 bases to trimming and J lost 5 bases; unmatched junction nucleotides: 11. The CDR3 runs to 14 residues. The CDR3 loop reads CASRIVPGGYGYTF. CDR3 bases: TGTGCCAGCCGGATCGTACCAGGGGGGTATGGCTACACCTTC.

V usage is TRBV5-1 and J usage is TRBJ2-3; weak D call: TRBD2 (7 bases). Germline assignment: CDR1 SGHRS and CDR2 YFSETQ. This CDR3 comprises 17 residues. V gave up 0 bases and J gave up 1 base, with 15 bases separating them. CDR3 sequence: CASSLARGALGTDTQYF. The CDR3 nucleotides are TGCGCCAGCAGCTTGGCCCGGGGGGCTCTTGGCACAGATACGCAGTATTTT.

This chain links TRBV18 with TRBJ2-7; 8 positions agree with TRBD1. V shed 6 bases, J shed 4 bases, and the junction held 5 bases outside the gene matches. CDR1 and CDR2 (germline): KGHSH, LQKENI. The CDR3 extends over 13 amino acids. The CDR3: CASSQGTGYEQYV. The CDR3 region has the DNA TGTGCCAGCTCTCAGGGGACAGGATACGAGCAGTACGTC.

The chain uses TRBV5-1 and TRBJ2-5; 13 bases fit TRBD2. V lost 3 bases, J lost 3 bases, and 2 bases stayed unmatched. This CDR3 has 15 amino acids. Germline CDR1 is SGHRS and CDR2 is YFSETQ. As DNA, the CDR3 is TGCGCCAGCAGCTCGGGACTAGCGGGAAAAGAGACCCAGTACTTC. This gives the protein CASSSGLAGKETQYF.

The V and J genes are TRBV5-6 and TRBJ1-6, with D maybe TRBD1 (6 bases). The germline V gene encodes CDR1 SGHDT and CDR2 YYEEEE. The CDR3 is 13 residues long. V lost 2 bases and J 7 bases, leaving 7 bases between the germline ends. Written as DNA, the CDR3 is TGTGCCAGCAGCTTTAGGGGGAATTCACCCCTCCACTTT. It translates to CASSFRGNSPLHF.

The chain recombines TRBV5-1 with TRBJ2-7; no reliable D call. The V end lost 3 bases, the J end lost 3 bases, and 4 bases lay between the germline ends. The CDR3 totals 11 residues. From germline, CDR1 is SGHRS and CDR2 YFSETQ. CDR3 in amino acids: CASSSFYEQYF. The CDR3 nucleotides read TGCGCCAGCAGCTCCTTCTACGAGCAGTACTTC.

The rearrangement links TRBV11-2 to TRBJ1-2; D gene unclear. The V and J ends lost 1 base and 10 bases respectively, with 10 bases between them. The CDR3 consists of 12 residues. Germline CDR1 and CDR2: SGHAT and FQNNGV. CDR3 DNA: TGTGCCAGCAGCTTAGGACAAGCAGACTACACCTTC. Residues: CASSLGQADYTF.